This record covers a single T cell receptor beta chain. The data were taken from a study of radiotherapy plus CTLA-4 blockade in lung cancer. This CDR3 has 13 amino acids. Alongside CTLA-4 blockade with ipilimumab, patients with chemo-refractory metastatic non-small-cell lung cancer received focal radiation. Produced via immunoSEQ multiplex PCR; TCRdb's table is partial and in-frame only. This table holds around 82,000 clones, 70% to 85% found once. This TCR came from a human donor with non-small cell lung cancer who had stable disease on radiotherapy plus ipilimumab. The genes are TRBV21-1 and TRBJ2-1; the table's D call of TRBD2 was not tested on the DNA. TRBV21-1 constitutes a pseudogene. Here the sequenced sample was peripheral blood, taken from a patient treated with radiotherapy plus ipilimumab. The CDR3 region has the DNA TGTGCCAGCACCCCCCGGGGGAACAATGAGCAGTTCTTC. Translated, it gives CASTPRGNNEQFF.